The 14 T cell receptor beta chains given below trace back to one sample, sequenced in a study of T cells in Graves' hyperthyroidism and ophthalmopathy (dated by TCRdb to between 2017 and 2020). The protocol used for the library was multiplex PCR. The run used an Illumina HiSeq 2000. Amplification of TCR beta CDR3 regions was carried out from RNA transcripts. The first round of RT-PCR for the TCR CDR3 was performed with the HTBI primer set and the Qiagen OneStep RT-PCR kit. TCRdb took the public reads, trimmed them with fastp at Q25, ran MiXCR for clone calling and kept in-frame beta chains. Entries are consolidated by CDR3 protein sequence, retaining the most common genes and DNA. A total of under 800,000 distinct CDR3 sequences appear in this sample, less than 15% of them only once. The ten largest clones take up 10% to 13% of the sample. The sequenced sample consisted of blood. These receptors were collected from a woman between 18 and 29 years old with Graves' hyperthyroidism.

The rearrangement joins TRBV9 to TRBJ2-1; TRBD1 agrees at 8 bases. Germline CDR1 is SGDLS and CDR2 is YYNGEE. The length of the CDR3 is 14 residues. V was clipped by 4 bases and J by 10 bases; unmatched bases: 10. CDR3 sequence (DNA): TGTGCCAGCAGCATTCCGGGACAGGACCCCGAGCAGTTCTTC. Encoded protein: CASSIPGQDPEQFF.

This clonotype was found many times. The gene calls are TRBV18 and TRBJ2-1; 7 nucleotides line up with TRBD2. The CDR3 runs 11 residues. CDR1 KGHSH and CDR2 LQKENI come from the germline V gene. V lost 5 bases to trimming and J lost 10 bases; unmatched junction nucleotides: 2. CDR3 sequence: CASSILAEQFF. The CDR3 bases are TGTGCCAGCTCAATACTAGCGGAGCAGTTCTTC. Drawing the rest from reference TRBV18 and TRBJ2-1, the complete variable domain is NAGVMQNPRHLVRRRGQEARLRCSPMKGHSHVYWYRQLPEEGLKFMVYLQKENIIDESGMPKERFSAEFPKEGPSILRIQQVVRGDSAAYFCASSILAEQFFGPGTRLTVL.

There are many counts of this clonotype. The chain uses TRBV30 and TRBJ2-7; unclear D gene. V was trimmed by 3 bases and J by 4 bases, leaving 10 bases between them. Germline CDR1 is GTSNPN and CDR2 is SVGIG (reference sequence). The CDR3 has 12 residues. The CDR3 DNA reads as TGTGCCTGGAGACTGGGCCGATACGAGCAGTACTTC. Translating gives CAWRLGRYEQYF.

CDR3 coding DNA: TGTGCCAGCGCCGTGGGGCGGGAGGTTTATATCATTCAGTACTTC. Its translation is CASAVGREVYIIQYF. The genes are TRBV28 and TRBJ2-4; TRBD2 matches 8 bases. Germline V gene data show CDR1 as MDHEN and CDR2 as SYDVKM. The CDR3 is 15 residues long. V lost 8 bases, J lost 9 bases, and 15 bases stayed unmatched. The full variable domain, its missing parts supplied by reference TRBV28 and TRBJ2-4, is DVKVTQSSRYLVKRTGEKVFLECVQDMDHENMFWYRQDPGLGLRLIYFSYDVKMKEKGDIPEGYSVSREKKERFSLILESASTNQTSMYLCASAVGREVYIIQYFGAGTRLSVL.

The chain links TRBV7-9 to TRBJ2-7; D remains ambiguous. Germline lookup yields CDR1 SEHNR and CDR2 FQNEAQ (reference sequence). V was clipped by 9 bases and J by 9 bases, with 18 bases between them. The length of the CDR3 is 12 residues. The CDR3 spells CASSGPQDGQYF. CDR3 sequence (DNA): TGTGCCAGTAGTGGTCCTCAGGACGGGCAGTACTTC.

V is TRBV29-1 and J is TRBJ2-3, with D unresolved. The CDR3 has 15 residues. The germline CDR1 and CDR2 sequences are SQVTM and ANQGSEA. V was pared by 8 bases and J by 6 bases, with 24 bases between. CDR3: CSSVLLDNSADTQYF. The CDR3 DNA sequence: TGCAGCTCCGTCCTTCTCGACAACAGCGCGGATACGCAGTATTTT.

Notes on this clonotype: A much larger clone sits a single nucleotide away, making a read error possible. Lacking the conserved final phenylalanine or tryptophan, this CDR3 likely reflects a read error. The gene calls are TRBV5-4 and TRBJ1-1; no clear D gene. The CDR3 loop spans 15 amino acids. Per germline, CDR1 SGHNT and CDR2 YYREEE (reference sequence). Trimming removed 0 bases at V and 5 bases at J, with 14 bases between. CDR3 nucleotides: TGTGCCAGCAGCTTGGGGAACTTTAGGAGGACTGAAGCTTTCTCT. Its protein product is CASSLGNFRRTEAFS.

This clonotype was detected a few times. V usage is TRBV7-3 and J usage is TRBJ2-1; the match to TRBD2 covers 11 bases. This CDR3 is 16 amino acids long. J gave up 8 bases and V 5 bases, and 11 bases lay outside the gene matches. The germline V gene has CDR1 SGHTA and CDR2 FQGTGA. The DNA of the CDR3 is TGTGCCAGCAGCCTAATAGCGGGAGGGCCTTTGGATGAGCAGTTCTTC. As protein: CASSLIAGGPLDEQFF.

This clonotype was seen repeatedly, ten times or more. The germline gene is not matched at one end of the junction; a read error may be the cause. For the CDR3, the DNA is TGTGCCAGCAGTTTAGGGGGGGGGACCTACAATGAGCAGTTCTTC. Protein: CASSLGGGTYNEQFF. The genes are TRBV7-9 and TRBJ2-1, with D possibly being TRBD2 (7 bases). Germline assignment: CDR1 SEHNR and CDR2 FQNEAQ (reference sequence). The CDR3 spans 15 residues.

The gene calls are TRBV6-2 or TRBV6-3 and TRBJ2-2, with a weak D call TRBD2 (6 bases). The CDR3 loop spans 16 amino acids. Germline CDR1 MNHEY, CDR2 SVGEGT. V was cut by 2 bases and J by 3 bases, with 13 bases left in between. For the CDR3, the DNA is TGTGCCAGCAGTTACGCGGGGCGGGCCTACACCGGGGAGCTGTTTTTT. The encoded protein is CASSYAGRAYTGELFF.

The chain links TRBV12-3 or TRBV12-4 to TRBJ2-5; TRBD1 matches at 9 bases. The CDR3 is 14 amino acids. Trimming at V came to 6 bases and at J to 5 bases, leaving 7 bases not matched to a gene. The CDR3 DNA reads TGTGCCAGCAGGAAACAGGGGGCAGGGGAGACCCAGTACTTC. It yields the protein CASRKQGAGETQYF.

This clonotype was counted at least ten times. CDR3 coding DNA: TGTGCCAGCAGGGGAAAGGGACAGCGGCCTGCCACCCAGTACTTC. Amino acid sequence: CASRGKGQRPATQYF. The chain is built from TRBV6-2 or TRBV6-3 and TRBJ2-5; 7 bases agree with TRBD1. Germline lookup yields CDR1 MNHEY and CDR2 SVGEGT. With V trimmed by 6 bases and J by 8 bases, 15 bases remained unmatched. The CDR3 runs 15 residues.

V is TRBV9 and J is TRBJ1-1; 9 nucleotides agree with TRBD1. CDR1 SGDLS and CDR2 YYNGEE come from the germline V gene. Germline trimming cut 4 bases from V and 5 bases from J; bases unmatched to any gene: 12. The CDR3 runs to 16 residues. CDR3 loop: CASSNRDRVGGTEAFF. The CDR3, as DNA: TGTGCCAGCAGCAACCGGGACAGGGTAGGGGGGACTGAAGCTTTCTTT.

This clonotype was detected a few times. The chain couples TRBV3-1 to TRBJ2-1; 8 bases line up with TRBD2. Germline-derived CDR1 and CDR2 are LGHDT and YNNKEL (reference sequence). V was pared by 2 bases and J by 8 bases, with 17 bases of the junction left unmatched. The CDR3 spans 18 residues. The CDR3 loop is CASSQFTGTRSRRDEQFF. In DNA form, the CDR3 reads TGTGCCAGCAGCCAATTCACCGGGACTAGATCCCGTAGGGATGAGCAGTTCTTC.